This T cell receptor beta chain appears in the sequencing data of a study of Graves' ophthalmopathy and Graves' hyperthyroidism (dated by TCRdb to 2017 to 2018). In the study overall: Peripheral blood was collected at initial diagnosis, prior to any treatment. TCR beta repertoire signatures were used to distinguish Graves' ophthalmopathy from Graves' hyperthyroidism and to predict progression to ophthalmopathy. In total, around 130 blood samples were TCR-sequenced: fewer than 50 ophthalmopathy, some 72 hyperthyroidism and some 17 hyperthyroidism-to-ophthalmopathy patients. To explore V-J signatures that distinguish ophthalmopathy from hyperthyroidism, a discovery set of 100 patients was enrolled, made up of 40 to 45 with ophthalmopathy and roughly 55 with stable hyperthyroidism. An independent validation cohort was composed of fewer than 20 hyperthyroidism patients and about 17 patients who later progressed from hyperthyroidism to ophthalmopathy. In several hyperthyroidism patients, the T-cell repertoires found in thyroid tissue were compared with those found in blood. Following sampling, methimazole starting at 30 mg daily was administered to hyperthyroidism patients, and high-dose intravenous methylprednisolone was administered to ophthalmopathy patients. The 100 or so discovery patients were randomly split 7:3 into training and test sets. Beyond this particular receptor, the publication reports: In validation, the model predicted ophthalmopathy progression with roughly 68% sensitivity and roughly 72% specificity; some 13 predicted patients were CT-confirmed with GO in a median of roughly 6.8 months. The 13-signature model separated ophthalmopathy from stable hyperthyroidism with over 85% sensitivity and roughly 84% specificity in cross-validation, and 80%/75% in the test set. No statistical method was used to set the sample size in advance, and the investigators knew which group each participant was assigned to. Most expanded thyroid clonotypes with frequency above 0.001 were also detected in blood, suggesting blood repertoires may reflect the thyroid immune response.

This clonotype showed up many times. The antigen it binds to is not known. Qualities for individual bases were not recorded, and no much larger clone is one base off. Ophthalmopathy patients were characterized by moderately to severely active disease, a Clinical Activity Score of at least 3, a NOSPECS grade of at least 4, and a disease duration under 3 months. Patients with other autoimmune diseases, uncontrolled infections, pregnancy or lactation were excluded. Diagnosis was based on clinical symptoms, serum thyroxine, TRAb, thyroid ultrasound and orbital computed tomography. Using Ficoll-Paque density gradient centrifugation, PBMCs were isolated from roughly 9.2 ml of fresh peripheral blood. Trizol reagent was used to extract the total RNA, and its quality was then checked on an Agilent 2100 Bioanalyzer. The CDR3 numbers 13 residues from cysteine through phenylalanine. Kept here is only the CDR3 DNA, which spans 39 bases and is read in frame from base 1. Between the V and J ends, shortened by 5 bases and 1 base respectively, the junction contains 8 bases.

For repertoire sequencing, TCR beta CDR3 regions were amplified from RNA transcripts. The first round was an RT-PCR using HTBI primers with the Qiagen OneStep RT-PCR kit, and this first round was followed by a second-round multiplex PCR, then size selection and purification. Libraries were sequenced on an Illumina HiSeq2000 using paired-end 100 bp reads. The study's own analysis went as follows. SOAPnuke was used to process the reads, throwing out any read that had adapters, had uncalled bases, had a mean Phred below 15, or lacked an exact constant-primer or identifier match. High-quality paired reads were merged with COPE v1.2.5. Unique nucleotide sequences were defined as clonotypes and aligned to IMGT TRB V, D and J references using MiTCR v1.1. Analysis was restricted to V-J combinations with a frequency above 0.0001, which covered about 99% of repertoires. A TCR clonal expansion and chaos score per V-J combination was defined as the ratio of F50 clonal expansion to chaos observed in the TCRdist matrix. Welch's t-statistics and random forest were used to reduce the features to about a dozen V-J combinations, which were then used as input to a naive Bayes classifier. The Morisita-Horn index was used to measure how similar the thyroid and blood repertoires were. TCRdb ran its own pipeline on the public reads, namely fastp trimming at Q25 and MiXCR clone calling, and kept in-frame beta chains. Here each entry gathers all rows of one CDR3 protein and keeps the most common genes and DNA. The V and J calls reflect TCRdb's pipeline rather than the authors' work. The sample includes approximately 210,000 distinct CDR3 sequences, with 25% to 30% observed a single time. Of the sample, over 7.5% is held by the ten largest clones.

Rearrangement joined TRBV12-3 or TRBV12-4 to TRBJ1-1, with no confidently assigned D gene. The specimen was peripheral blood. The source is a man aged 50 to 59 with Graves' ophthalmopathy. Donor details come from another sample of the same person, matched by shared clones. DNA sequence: TGTGCCAGCAGTCCGGATTCGAACACTGAAGCTTTCTTT. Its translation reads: CASSPDSNTEAFF.